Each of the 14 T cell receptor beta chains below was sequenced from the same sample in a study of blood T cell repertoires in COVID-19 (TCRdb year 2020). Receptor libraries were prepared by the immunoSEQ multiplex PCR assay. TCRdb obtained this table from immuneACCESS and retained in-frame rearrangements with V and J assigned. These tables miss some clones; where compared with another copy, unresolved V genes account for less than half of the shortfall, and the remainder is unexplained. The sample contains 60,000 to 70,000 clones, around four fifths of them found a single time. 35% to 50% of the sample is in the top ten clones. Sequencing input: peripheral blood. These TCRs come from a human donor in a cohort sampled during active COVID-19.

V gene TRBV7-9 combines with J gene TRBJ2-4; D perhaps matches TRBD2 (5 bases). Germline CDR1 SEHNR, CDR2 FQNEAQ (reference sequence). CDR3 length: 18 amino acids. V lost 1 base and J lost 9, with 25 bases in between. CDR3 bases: TGTGCCAGCAGCTTAGGTAGATTAGCAGGTCCCATGGGGAGCATTCAGTACTTC. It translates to CASSLGRLAGPMGSIQYF.

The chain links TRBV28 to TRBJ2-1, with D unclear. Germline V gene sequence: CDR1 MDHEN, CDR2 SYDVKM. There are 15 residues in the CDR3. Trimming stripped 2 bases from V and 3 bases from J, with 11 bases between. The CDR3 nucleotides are TGTGCCAGCAGTTTAGGTACGGTCGTCTACAATGAGCAGTTCTTC. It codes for CASSLGTVVYNEQFF.

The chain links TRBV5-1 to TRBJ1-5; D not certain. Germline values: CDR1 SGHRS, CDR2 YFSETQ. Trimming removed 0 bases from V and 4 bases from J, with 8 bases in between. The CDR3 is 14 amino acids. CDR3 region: CASSLDGDNQPQHF. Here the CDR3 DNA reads TGCGCCAGCAGCTTGGACGGAGATAATCAGCCCCAGCATTTT.

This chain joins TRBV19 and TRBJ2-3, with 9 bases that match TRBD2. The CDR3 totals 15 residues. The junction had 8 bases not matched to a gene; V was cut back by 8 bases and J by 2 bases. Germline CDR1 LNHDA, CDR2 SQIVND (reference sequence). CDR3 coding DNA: TGTGCCAGTTCTGTAGCGGGGGCCGTCACAGATACGCAGTATTTT. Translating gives CASSVAGAVTDTQYF.

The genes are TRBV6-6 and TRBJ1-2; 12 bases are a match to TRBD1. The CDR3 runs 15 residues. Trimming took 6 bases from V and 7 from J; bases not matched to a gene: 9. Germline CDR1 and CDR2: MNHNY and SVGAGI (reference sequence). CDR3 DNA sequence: TGTGCCAGCAGGCCGGGACAGGGGGCTGAGGGTGGCTACACCTTC. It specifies CASRPGQGAEGGYTF.

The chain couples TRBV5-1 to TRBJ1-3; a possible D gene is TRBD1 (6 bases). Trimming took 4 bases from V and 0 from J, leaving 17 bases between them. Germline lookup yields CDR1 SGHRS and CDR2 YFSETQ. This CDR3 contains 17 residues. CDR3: CASSRIGQPNSGNTIYF. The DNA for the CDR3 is TGCGCCAGCAGCCGGATTGGACAGCCCAACTCTGGAAACACCATATATTTT.

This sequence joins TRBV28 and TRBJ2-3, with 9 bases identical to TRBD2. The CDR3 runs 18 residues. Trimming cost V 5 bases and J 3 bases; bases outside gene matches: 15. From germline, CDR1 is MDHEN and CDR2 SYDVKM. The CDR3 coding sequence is TGTGCCAGCAGTGAACCTTTCGCGGGGGGGCTCCCAACAGATACGCAGTATTTT. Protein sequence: CASSEPFAGGLPTDTQYF.

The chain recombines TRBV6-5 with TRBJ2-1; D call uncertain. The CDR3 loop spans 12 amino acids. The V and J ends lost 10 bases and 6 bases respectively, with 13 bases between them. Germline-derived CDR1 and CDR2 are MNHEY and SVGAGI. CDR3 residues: CATTRRSNEQFF. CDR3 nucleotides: TGTGCCACCACTCGACGGAGCAATGAGCAGTTCTTC.

CDR3 sequence: CASSSLVGRGAEKLFF. The CDR3 DNA follows: TGTGCCAGCAGCTCCCTCGTCGGGAGGGGAGCTGAAAAACTGTTTTTT. The genes are TRBV7-9 and TRBJ1-4, with D tentatively TRBD1 (5 bases). Trimming removed 4 bases from V and 7 bases from J, with 19 bases in between. CDR1 and CDR2 (germline): SEHNR, FQNEAQ (reference sequence). The CDR3 contains 16 residues. Supplemented by reference TRBV7-9 and TRBJ1-4, the full variable domain reads DTGVSQNPRHKITKRGQNVTFRCDPISEHNRLYWYRQTLGQGPEFLTYFQNEAQLEKSRLLSDRFSAERPKGSFSTLEIQRTEQGDSAMYLCASSSLVGRGAEKLFFGSGTQLSVL.

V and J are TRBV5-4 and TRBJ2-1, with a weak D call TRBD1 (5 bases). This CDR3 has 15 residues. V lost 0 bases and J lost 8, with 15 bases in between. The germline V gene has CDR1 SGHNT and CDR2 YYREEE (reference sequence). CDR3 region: CASSLGRQSFDEQFF. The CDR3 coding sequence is TGTGCCAGCAGCTTGGGGAGACAGTCCTTCGATGAGCAGTTCTTC.

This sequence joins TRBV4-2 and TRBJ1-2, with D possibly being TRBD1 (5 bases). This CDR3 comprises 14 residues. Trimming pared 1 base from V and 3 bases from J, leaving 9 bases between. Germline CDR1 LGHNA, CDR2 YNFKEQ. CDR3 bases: TGTGCCAGCAGCCAAGTAGGGGATCACTATGGCTACACCTTC. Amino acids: CASSQVGDHYGYTF.

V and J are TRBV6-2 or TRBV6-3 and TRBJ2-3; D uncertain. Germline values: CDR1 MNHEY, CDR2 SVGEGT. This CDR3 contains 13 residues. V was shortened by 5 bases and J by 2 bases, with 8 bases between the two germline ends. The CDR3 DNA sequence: TGTGCCAGCAGTATACCTAACACAGATACGCAGTATTTT. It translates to CASSIPNTDTQYF.

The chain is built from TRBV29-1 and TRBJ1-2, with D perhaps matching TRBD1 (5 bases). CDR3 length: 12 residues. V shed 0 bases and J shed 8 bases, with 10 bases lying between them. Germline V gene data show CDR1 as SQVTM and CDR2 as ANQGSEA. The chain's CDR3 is CSVEEAGYGYTF. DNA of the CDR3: TGCAGCGTTGAAGAGGCAGGGTACGGCTACACCTTC.

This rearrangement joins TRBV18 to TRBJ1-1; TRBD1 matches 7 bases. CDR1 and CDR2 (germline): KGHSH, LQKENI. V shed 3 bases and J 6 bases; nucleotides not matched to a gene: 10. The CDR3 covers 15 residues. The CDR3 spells CASSPSTGQSAEAFF. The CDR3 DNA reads TGTGCCAGCTCACCCTCGACAGGGCAGAGTGCTGAAGCTTTCTTT.